This T cell receptor beta chain was captured in a study of memory CD4+ T cells and cytomegalovirus serostatus. Single viable CD3+CD4+CD8-CD45RO+ cells were sorted as the memory CD4+ T cells. Assay used: immunoSEQ multiplex PCR; TCRdb lists only in-frame clones, some missing. Among tens of thousands of clones listed, around 82% were seen once. Material: memory CD4+ T cells from blood. The sequence derives from an adult in good health and CMV-seropositive.

CDR3 residues: CASSKQGVSTNEKLFF. The CDR3 nucleotides read TGTGCCAGCAGTAAACAGGGGGTCTCAACTAATGAAAAACTGTTTTTT. J is TRBJ1-4 and V is TRBV5-6; TRBD1 agrees at 8 bases. CDR1 is SGHDT, CDR2 YYEEEE, per germline. There are 16 residues in the CDR3. The V and J ends lost 5 bases and 0 bases, in that order; junction bases with no gene match: 6. Supplemented by reference TRBV5-6 and TRBJ1-4, the full variable domain reads DAGVTQSPTHLIKTRGQQVTLRCSPKSGHDTVSWYQQALGQGPQFIFQYYEEEERQRGNFPDRFSGHQFPNYSSELNVNALLLGDSALYLCASSKQGVSTNEKLFFGSGTQLSVL.